A selection of T cell receptor beta chains follows, all from one sample in a study of control samples from healthy donors and cancer patients. The method was immunoSEQ multiplex PCR; TCRdb's version includes in-frame clones alone and lacks a portion of them. Found here are 150,000 to 200,000 clones, roughly 90% of them singletons; the top ten hold about 11%. Source material: blood. The receptors here all came from a man aged 25 to 45 in good health. Each CDR3 is given with its conserved first and last residue. Fields, in order: V gene, D gene, clone size, J gene, CDR3 protein, CDR3 DNA. The D gene is left open where the match is weak. Not all rows give a size; the values are once, few, many and, for expanded clones, a class.

>TRBV4-1|NA|once|TRBJ2-5
CASSQEDLRQEETQYF
TGCGCCAGCAGCCAAGAAGACCTTCGGCAAGAAGAGACCCAGTACTTC
>TRBV15|NA|NA|TRBJ2-5
CATSRDKGVETQYF
TGTGCCACCAGCAGAGATAAGGGGGTCGAGACCCAGTACTTC
>TRBV15|NA|NA|TRBJ2-3
CATSRVSYPTNTQYF
TGTGCCACCAGCAGAGTCAGCTATCCCACCAATACGCAGTATTTT
>TRBV9|TRBD2|NA|TRBJ2-2
CASSGEGPVSGELFF
TGTGCCAGCAGCGGGGAGGGACCCGTCTCCGGGGAGCTGTTTTTT
>TRBV5-1|TRBD2|few|TRBJ2-4
CASSPAPSGSRAVKNIQYF
TGCGCCAGCAGCCCTGCCCCTAGCGGGAGTAGGGCAGTCAAAAACATTCAGTACTTC
>TRBV30|NA|NA|TRBJ2-7
CAWSIRHAEQYF
TGTGCCTGGAGTATACGTCACGCCGAGCAGTACTTC
>TRBV10-3|NA|NA|TRBJ2-5
CAISENKGQQETQYF
TGTGCCATCAGTGAGAATAAAGGGCAGCAAGAGACCCAGTACTTC
>TRBV7-9|NA|NA|TRBJ1-2
CASSLEGYGYTF
TGTGCCAGCAGCTTAGAGGGTTATGGCTACACCTTC
>TRBV7-6|NA|NA|TRBJ2-7
CASSLGGVGYEQYF
TGTGCCAGCAGCTTAGGAGGGGTCGGCTACGAGCAGTACTTC
>TRBV28|NA|NA|TRBJ1-2
CASSSLYGYTF
TGTGCCAGCAGTTCCCTCTATGGCTACACCTTC
>TRBV9|NA|NA|TRBJ1-3
CASSVEQFSGNTIYF
TGTGCCAGCAGCGTAGAACAGTTCTCTGGAAACACCATATATTTT
>TRBV5-1|NA|NA|TRBJ1-5
CASSLAGNSNQPQHF
TGCGCCAGCAGCTTGGCGGGGAACAGCAATCAGCCCCAGCATTTT
>TRBV6-4|NA|NA|TRBJ1-6
CARRSSPLHF
TGTGCCCGGAGGAGTTCACCCCTCCACTTT
>TRBV7-3|NA|NA|TRBJ2-2
CASSLLPLGHGELFF
TGTGCCAGCAGCCTCCTCCCGTTGGGGCACGGGGAGCTGTTTTTT
>TRBV5-5|TRBD2|NA|TRBJ2-5
CASSPGTALGMGGRGETQYF
TGTGCCAGCAGCCCCGGGACTGCCCTTGGAATGGGCGGGAGGGGTGAGACCCAGTACTTC
>TRBV4-1|TRBD2|few|TRBJ2-1
CASSQVLAGPSYNEQFF
TGCGCCAGCAGCCAAGTATTAGCGGGGCCATCCTACAATGAGCAGTTCTTC
>TRBV10-3|TRBD1|NA|TRBJ2-1
CATTTGNSYNEQFF
TGTGCCACCACGACAGGGAACTCCTACAATGAGCAGTTCTTC
>TRBV30|NA|NA|TRBJ2-1
CAWSVLDEQFF
TGTGCCTGGAGTGTACTAGATGAGCAGTTCTTC